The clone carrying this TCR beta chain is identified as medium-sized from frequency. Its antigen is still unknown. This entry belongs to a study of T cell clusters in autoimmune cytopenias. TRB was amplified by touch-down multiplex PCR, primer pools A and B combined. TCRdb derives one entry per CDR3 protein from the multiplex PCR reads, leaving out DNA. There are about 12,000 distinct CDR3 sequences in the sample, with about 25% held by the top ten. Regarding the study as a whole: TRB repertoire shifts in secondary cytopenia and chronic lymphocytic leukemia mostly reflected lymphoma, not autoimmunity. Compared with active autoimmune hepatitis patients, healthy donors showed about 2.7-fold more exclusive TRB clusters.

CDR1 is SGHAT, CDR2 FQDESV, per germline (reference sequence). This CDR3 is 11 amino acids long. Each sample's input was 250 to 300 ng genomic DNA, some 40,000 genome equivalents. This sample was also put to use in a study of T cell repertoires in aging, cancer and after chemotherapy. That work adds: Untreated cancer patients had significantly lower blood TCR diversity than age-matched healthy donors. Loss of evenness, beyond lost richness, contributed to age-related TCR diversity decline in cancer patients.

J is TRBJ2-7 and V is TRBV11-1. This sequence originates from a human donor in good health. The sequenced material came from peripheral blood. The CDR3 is CASSWDYEQYF. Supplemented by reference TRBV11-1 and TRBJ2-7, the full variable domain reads EAEVAQSPRYKITEKSQAVAFWCDPISGHATLYWYRQILGQGPELLVQFQDESVVDDSQLPKDRFSAERLKGVDSTLKIQPAELGDSAMYLCASSWDYEQYFGPGTRLTVT.